This T cell receptor (beta chain) was recovered during a study of T cells expressing NK-cell markers. Study-wide context: In sorted CD3+CD56+NKG2C+, CD3+CD56+NKG2C- and CD3+CD56-NKG2C+ T cells, TCR beta repertoires were obtained.

Researchers built TCR beta cDNA using 5'RACE template switching with UMIs. TCRdb re-called the 5' RACE reads; one entry per CDR3 protein, DNA not given. The sample totals about 390,000 distinct CDR3 sequences. The CDR3 has 16 amino acids. Germline V CDR1 and CDR2: SGHRS, YFSETQ. Sequenced input: blood T cells: a sorted CD56 or NKG2C T cell subset, CD4+ or CD8+ T cells, or bulk PBMC T cells (not recorded which). V and J are TRBV5-1 and TRBJ1-2; there is no DNA to check the TCRdb D call of TRBD1. This receptor was identified in a woman between 50 and 59 years old in good health. CDR3 amino acids: CASSLGQTPLNYGYTF.